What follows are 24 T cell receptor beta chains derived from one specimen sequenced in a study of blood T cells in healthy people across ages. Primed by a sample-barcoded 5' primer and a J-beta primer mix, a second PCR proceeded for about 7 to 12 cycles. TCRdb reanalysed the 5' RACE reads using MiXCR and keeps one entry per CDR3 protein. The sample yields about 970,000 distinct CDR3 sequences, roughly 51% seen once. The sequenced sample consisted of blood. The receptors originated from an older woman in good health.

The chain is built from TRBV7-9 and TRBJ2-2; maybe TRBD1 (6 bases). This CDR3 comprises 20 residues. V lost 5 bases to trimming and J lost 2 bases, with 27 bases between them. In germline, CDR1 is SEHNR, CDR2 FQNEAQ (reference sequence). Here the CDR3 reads CASSPSGGGHTGRNTGELFF. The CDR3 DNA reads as TGTGCCAGCAGCCCTTCCGGTGGGGGACACACTGGCCGAAACACCGGGGAGCTGTTTTTT.

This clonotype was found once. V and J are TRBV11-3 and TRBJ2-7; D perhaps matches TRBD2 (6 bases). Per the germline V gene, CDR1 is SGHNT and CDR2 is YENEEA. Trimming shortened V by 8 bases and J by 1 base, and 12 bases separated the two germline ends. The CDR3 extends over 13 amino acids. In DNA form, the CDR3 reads TGTGCCAGCGCCTTAGCGGAGTCCTACGAGCAGTACTTC. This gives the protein CASALAESYEQYF.

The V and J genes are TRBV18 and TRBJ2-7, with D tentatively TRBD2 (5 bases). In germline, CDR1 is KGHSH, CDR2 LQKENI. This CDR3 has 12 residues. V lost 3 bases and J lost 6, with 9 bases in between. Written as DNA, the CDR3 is TGTGCCAGCTCACCGGACTCGCTCGAGCAGTACTTC. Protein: CASSPDSLEQYF.

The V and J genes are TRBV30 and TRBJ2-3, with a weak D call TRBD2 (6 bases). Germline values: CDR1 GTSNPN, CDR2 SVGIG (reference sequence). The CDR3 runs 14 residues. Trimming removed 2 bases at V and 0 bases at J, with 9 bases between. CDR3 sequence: CAWSLAASTDTQYF. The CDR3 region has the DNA TGTGCCTGGAGTTTAGCGGCTAGCACAGATACGCAGTATTTT.

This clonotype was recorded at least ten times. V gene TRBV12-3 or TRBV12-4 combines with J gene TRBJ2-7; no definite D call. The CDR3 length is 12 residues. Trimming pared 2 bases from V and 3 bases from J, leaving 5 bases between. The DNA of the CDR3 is TGTGCCAGCAGTTTAATGGGCTACGAGCAGTACTTC. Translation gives CASSLMGYEQYF.

CDR3 loop: CASSLESGPFGYTF. CDR3 bases: TGTGCCAGCAGTTTAGAGTCGGGGCCATTTGGCTACACCTTC. The genes are TRBV28 and TRBJ1-2; D is perhaps TRBD1 (5 bases). The CDR3 contains 14 residues. The germline V gene encodes CDR1 MDHEN and CDR2 SYDVKM. Trimming pared 2 bases from V and 7 bases from J, leaving 14 bases between.

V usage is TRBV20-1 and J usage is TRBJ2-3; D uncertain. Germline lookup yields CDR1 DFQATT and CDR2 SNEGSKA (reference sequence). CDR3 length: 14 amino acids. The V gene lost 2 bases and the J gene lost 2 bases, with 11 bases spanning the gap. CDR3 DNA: TGCAGTGCTAGATCTGAAACCCACACAGATACGCAGTATTTT. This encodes CSARSETHTDTQYF.

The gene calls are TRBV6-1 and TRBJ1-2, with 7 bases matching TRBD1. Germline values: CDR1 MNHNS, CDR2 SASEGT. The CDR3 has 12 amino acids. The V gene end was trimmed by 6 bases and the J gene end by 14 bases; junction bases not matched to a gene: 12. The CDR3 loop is CASSLERTGQTF. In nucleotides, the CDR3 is TGTGCCAGCAGCCTAGAACGGACAGGACAGACCTTC.

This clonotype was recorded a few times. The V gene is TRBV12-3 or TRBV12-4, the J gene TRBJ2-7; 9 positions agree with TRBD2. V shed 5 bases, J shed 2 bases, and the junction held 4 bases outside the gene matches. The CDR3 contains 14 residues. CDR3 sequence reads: CASSGLAGTYEQYF. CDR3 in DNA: TGTGCCAGCAGTGGGCTAGCGGGAACCTACGAGCAGTACTTC.

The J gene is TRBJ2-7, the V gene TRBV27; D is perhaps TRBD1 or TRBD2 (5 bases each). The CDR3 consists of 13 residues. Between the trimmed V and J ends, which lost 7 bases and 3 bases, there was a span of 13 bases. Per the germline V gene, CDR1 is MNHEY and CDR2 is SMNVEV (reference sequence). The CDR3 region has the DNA TGTGCCAGCACGTCGAGGGGACGCTACGAGCAGTACTTC. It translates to CASTSRGRYEQYF.

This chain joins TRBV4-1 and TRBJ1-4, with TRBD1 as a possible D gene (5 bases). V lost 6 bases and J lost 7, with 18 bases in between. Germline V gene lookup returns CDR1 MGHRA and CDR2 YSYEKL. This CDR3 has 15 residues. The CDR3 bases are TGCGCCAGCAGTCCGGGGTTGGGGCTGGGTGAAAAACTGTTTTTT. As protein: CASSPGLGLGEKLFF.

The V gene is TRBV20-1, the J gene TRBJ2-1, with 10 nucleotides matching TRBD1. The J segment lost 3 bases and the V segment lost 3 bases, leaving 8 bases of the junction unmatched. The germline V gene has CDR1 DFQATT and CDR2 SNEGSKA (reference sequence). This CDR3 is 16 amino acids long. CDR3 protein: CSASFLGQGIYNEQFF. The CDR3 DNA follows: TGCAGTGCTAGCTTTTTGGGACAGGGGATCTACAATGAGCAGTTCTTC.

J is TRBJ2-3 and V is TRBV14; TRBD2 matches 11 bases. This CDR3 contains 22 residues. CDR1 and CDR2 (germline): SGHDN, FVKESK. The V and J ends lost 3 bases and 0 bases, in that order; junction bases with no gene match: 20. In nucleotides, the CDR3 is TGTGCCAGCAGCCATTTTAATGGGCGACTAGCGGGAATAGACGGAAGCACAGATACGCAGTATTTT. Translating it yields CASSHFNGRLAGIDGSTDTQYF.

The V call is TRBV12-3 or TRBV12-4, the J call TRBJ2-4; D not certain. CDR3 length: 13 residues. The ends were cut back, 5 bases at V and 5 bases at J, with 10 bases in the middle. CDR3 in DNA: TGTGCCAGCAGTGAAAACGAGGAAAACATTCAGTACTTC. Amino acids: CASSENEENIQYF.

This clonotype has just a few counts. The DNA of the CDR3 is TGTGCCAGCAGCCAAGGAAAGACAGATACGCAGTATTTT. This codes for CASSQGKTDTQYF. The gene calls are TRBV4-2 and TRBJ2-3; no clear D gene. Trimming shortened V by 1 base and J by 3 bases, and 5 bases separated the two germline ends. The CDR3 loop spans 13 amino acids. CDR1 and CDR2 from the germline V gene are LGHNA and YNFKEQ.

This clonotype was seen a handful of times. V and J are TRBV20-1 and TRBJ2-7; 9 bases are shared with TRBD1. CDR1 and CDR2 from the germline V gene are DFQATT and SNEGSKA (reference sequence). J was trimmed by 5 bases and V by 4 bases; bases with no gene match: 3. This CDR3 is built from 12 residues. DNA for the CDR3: TGCAGTGCTACGGGACAGGGACACGAGCAGTACTTC. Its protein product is CSATGQGHEQYF.

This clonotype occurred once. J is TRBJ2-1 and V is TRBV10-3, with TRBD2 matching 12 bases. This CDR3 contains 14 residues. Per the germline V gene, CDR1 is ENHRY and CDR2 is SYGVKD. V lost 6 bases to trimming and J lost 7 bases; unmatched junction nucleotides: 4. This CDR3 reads CAIRPTSGRNEQFF. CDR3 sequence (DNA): TGTGCCATCAGGCCAACTAGCGGGAGGAATGAGCAGTTCTTC.

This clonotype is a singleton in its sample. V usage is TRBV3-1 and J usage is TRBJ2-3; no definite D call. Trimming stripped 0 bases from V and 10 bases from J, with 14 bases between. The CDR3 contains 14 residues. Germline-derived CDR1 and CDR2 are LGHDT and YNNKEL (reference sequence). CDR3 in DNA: TGTGCCAGCAGCCAAGATCCTCACCGGCAGCCGCAGTATTTT. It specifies CASSQDPHRQPQYF.

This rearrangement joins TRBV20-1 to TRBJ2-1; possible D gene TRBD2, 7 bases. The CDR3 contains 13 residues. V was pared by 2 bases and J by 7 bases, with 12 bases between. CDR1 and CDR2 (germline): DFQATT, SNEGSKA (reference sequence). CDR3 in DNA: TGCAGTGCTAGACGCGGGGGCCAAAATGAGCAGTTCTTC. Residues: CSARRGGQNEQFF.

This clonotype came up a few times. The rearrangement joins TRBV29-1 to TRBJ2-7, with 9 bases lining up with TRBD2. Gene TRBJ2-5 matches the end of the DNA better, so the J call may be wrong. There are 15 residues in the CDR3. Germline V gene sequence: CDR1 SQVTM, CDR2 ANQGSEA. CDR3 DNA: TGCAGCGCTCTGTTGGGAGGCGGGAGGGGAGAGACCCAGTACTTC. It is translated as CSALLGGGRGETQYF.

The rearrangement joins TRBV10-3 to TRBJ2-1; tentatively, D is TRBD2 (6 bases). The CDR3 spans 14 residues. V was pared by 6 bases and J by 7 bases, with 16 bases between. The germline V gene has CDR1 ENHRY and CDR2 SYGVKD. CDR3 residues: CAISRPGVGNEQFF. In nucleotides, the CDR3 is TGTGCCATCAGCCGACCGGGAGTAGGTAATGAGCAGTTCTTC.

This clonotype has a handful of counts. The CDR3 DNA is TGTGCCAGCAGCTTCGGGACAGGGACTAGCTCTGGGGCCAACGTCCTGACTTTC. Translation gives CASSFGTGTSSGANVLTF. J is TRBJ2-6 and V is TRBV7-6; D possibly corresponds to TRBD1 (9 bases). CDR1 is SGHVS and CDR2 is FNYEAQ in the germline V gene. Trimming shortened V by 3 bases and J by 0 bases, and 15 bases separated the two germline ends. This CDR3 spans 18 amino acids.

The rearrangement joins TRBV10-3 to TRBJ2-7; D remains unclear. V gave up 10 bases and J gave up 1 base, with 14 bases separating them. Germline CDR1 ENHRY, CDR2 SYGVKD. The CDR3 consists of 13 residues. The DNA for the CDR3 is TGTGCCACCACATCCTCGCCTTCCTACGAGCAGTACTTC. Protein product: CATTSSPSYEQYF.

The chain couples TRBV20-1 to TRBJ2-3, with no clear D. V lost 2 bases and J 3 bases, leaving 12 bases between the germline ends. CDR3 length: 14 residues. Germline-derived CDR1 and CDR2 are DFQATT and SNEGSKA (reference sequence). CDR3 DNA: TGCAGTGCTAGAAGGCTCGCCCGGACAGATACGCAGTATTTT. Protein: CSARRLARTDTQYF.